The sample holds a few counts of the clone carrying this T cell receptor (beta chain). Nobody among the patients had been given any treatment before thyroid surgery. Using MiXCR, TCRdb re-called clones from the PCR reads. The sample lists 15,000 to 17,000 clones; 3.7% were seen once. This record comes from a study of metastatic and nonmetastatic thyroid tumors. Study-level background: Both malignant and benign thyroid patients supplied peripheral blood and tumor or nodule tissue samples, across which the repertoires of these patients were then compared.

Germline V lookup: CDR1 MNHNS, CDR2 SASEGT. This CDR3 has 15 residues. V was pared by 2 bases and J by 7 bases, with 11 bases of the junction left unmatched. Sequences were obtained from tumor tissue. The gene calls are TRBV6-1 and TRBJ2-7; the match to TRBD2 covers 7 bases. The receptor comes from a female donor with papillary thyroid cancer or a benign thyroid nodule (not recorded which). Some clones in this sample may be carry-over from other donors' samples. The CDR3 protein is CASSETGEGSREQYF. CDR3 DNA: TGTGCCAGCAGTGAAACCGGGGAGGGTTCCAGGGAGCAGTACTTC.